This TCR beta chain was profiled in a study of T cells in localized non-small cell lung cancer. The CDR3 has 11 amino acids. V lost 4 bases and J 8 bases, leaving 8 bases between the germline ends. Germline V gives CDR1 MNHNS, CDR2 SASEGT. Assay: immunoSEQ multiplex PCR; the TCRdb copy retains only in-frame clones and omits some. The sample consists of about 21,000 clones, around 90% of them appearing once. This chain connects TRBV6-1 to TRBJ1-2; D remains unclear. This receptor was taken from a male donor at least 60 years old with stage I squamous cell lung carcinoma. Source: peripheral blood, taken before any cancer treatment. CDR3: CASSGMDGYTF. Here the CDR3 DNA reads TGTGCCAGCAGTGGGATGGACGGCTACACCTTC.